The source of this T cell receptor (beta chain) is a study of post-analysis software for immune sequencing data. Unique molecular identifiers were built into the TCR beta cDNA libraries. TCRdb passed the PCR reads through MiXCR, listing each CDR3 protein once. The sample lists hundreds of thousands of distinct CDR3 sequences; about 27% were seen once. This clonotype was recorded a few times. Its antigen is unidentified. CDR3 length equals 12 residues. Trimming removed 4 bases from V and 8 bases from J, with 12 bases in between. Germline CDR1 is DFQATT and CDR2 is SNEGSKA (reference sequence). General study findings and limits: F measure grouped same-batch samples tightly together. Patients used about 5 TRBV segments, including TRBV5-6, TRBV5-1 and TRBV20-1, more often than controls. Multiple sclerosis was associated with a significant reduction in normalized Chao1 diversity relative to controls.

The source material was blood. The chain combines TRBV20-1 with TRBJ2-1; D is unclear. This clonotype was sampled from a girl under 18 with multiple sclerosis. CDR3 protein: CSANDQIDEQFF. As DNA, the CDR3 is TGCAGTGCTAATGACCAAATAGATGAGCAGTTCTTC.